The 30 T cell receptor beta chains reported below all come from one sample, sequenced in a study of blood T cell repertoires in COVID-19 (dated by TCRdb to between 2020 and 2021). The library relied on the immunoSEQ multiplex PCR assay. The immuneACCESS repertoire file appears here via TCRdb, limited to in-frame rearrangements. These files lack a portion of the clones; in checked studies, under half of the deficit traces to unresolved V genes, and the cause of the others is not known. This sample comprises over 10,000 clones, approximately 90% of them detected only once. The ten largest clones add up to more than 2% of the sample. Sequenced sample: peripheral blood. The receptor source for this set is a human donor in a cohort sampled during active COVID-19.

The V and J genes are TRBV3-1 (or the pseudogene TRBV3-2) and TRBJ2-7; 7 positions agree with TRBD2. V was pared by 1 base and J by 0 bases, with 9 bases of the junction left unmatched. Germline lookup yields CDR1 LGHDT and CDR2 YNNKEL (reference sequence). The CDR3 length is 17 residues. CDR3 DNA sequence: TGTGCCAGCAGCCAAGCCCGGGACTACCGGAGCTCCTACGAGCAGTACTTC. This gives the protein CASSQARDYRSSYEQYF.

V usage is TRBV4-1 and J usage is TRBJ2-6; D is perhaps TRBD2 (5 bases). This CDR3 is 16 amino acids long. The germline CDR1 and CDR2 sequences are MGHRA and YSYEKL. V was shortened by 0 bases and J by 2 bases, with 8 bases between the two germline ends. DNA for the CDR3: TGCGCCAGCAGCCAAGAAAACGGGGCTGGGGCCAACGTCCTGACTTTC. Its translation is CASSQENGAGANVLTF.

This clone was observed a handful of times. DNA for the CDR3: TGTGCCAGCGGATCAGGGGGATTGAATCAGCCCCAGCATTTT. Translating gives CASGSGGLNQPQHF. The chain joins TRBV7-6 to TRBJ1-5; 7 bases map to TRBD1. CDR1 SGHVS and CDR2 FNYEAQ come from the germline V gene. CDR3 length: 14 residues. V shed 8 bases, J shed 4 bases, and the junction held 8 bases outside the gene matches.

V and J are TRBV2 and TRBJ1-3; 10 bases align to TRBD1. J was trimmed by 1 base and V by 10 bases; bases with no gene match: 7. The CDR3 extends over 15 amino acids. Germline assignment: CDR1 SNHLY and CDR2 FYNNEI. CDR3 sequence: CATSDRGRSGNTIYF. In DNA, the CDR3 is TGTGCCACCTCTGACAGGGGGCGATCTGGAAACACCATATATTTT.

In the case of this clone: One junction end does not reproduce the germline sequence, and a read error may be involved. The rearrangement links TRBV25-1 to TRBJ2-1; 7 nucleotides align to TRBD2. The germline V gene has CDR1 MGHDK and CDR2 SYGVNS. This CDR3 comprises 13 residues. CDR3 region: CPAKSGEYNEQFF. As DNA, the CDR3 is TGCCCCGCCAAAAGCGGGGAGTACAATGAGCAGTTCTTC.

In the case of this clone: Compared with germline, one end of the junction differs, possibly owing to a read error. V and J are TRBV18 and TRBJ2-7, with 9 bases aligning to TRBD1. This CDR3 is 16 amino acids long. Germline V CDR1 and CDR2: KGHSH, LQKENI. The CDR3 DNA reads TGTGCCAGCTCACCGCGAAGGGGACAGGGCTCCCACGAGCAGTACTTC. Amino acid sequence: CASSPRRGQGSHEQYF.

This clone appeared a few times. The genes are TRBV11-3 and TRBJ1-2; a weak D match, TRBD1 (6 bases). Germline values: CDR1 SGHNT, CDR2 YENEEA. The germline V and J ends were trimmed by 2 bases and 8 bases, with 21 bases remaining between them. This CDR3 has 16 amino acids. In DNA, the CDR3 is TGTGCCAGCAGCTTACCCGACTCCGGGACACTCGAGGGCTACACCTTC. It specifies CASSLPDSGTLEGYTF.

This rearrangement joins TRBV7-8 to TRBJ2-3, with TRBD2 identical over 7 bases. Germline assignment: CDR1 SGHVS and CDR2 FQNEAQ. The CDR3 covers 15 residues. The V and J ends lost 1 base and 2 bases, in that order; junction bases with no gene match: 3. The CDR3 loop is CASSLETSATDTQYF. For the CDR3, the DNA is TGTGCCAGCAGCTTAGAAACTAGCGCCACAGATACGCAGTATTTT.

The rearrangement uses TRBV2 and TRBJ1-5; possible D gene TRBD1, 5 bases. The germline gives CDR1 SNHLY, CDR2 FYNNEI. The V and J ends lost 7 bases and 1 base respectively, with 14 bases between them. The CDR3 has 15 amino acids. The CDR3, as DNA: TGTGCCAGCATGAGGGGAGGGTTGAGCAATCAGCCCCAGCATTTT. Translating gives CASMRGGLSNQPQHF.

This rearrangement joins TRBV4-3 to TRBJ2-7; possibly TRBD1 for D (6 bases). The CDR3 is 16 amino acids. The V gene lost 0 bases and the J gene lost 3 bases, with 15 bases spanning the gap. From germline, CDR1 is LGHNA and CDR2 YSLEER. CDR3 nucleotide sequence: TGCGCCAGCAGCCAAGATCTCGGGGACACCTACTACGAGCAGTACTTC. Its protein is CASSQDLGDTYYEQYF.

V is TRBV11-2 and J is TRBJ2-2; 8 nucleotides align to TRBD1. CDR3 length: 16 amino acids. The V gene end was trimmed by 0 bases and the J gene end by 1 base; junction bases not matched to a gene: 1. Germline lookup yields CDR1 SGHAT and CDR2 FQNNGV. The CDR3 DNA follows: TGTGCCAGCAGCTTAGAGACAGGGGTGAACACCGGGGAGCTGTTTTTT. Amino acid sequence: CASSLETGVNTGELFF.

This clone was recorded once. This chain links TRBV2 with TRBJ1-1; D is unresolved. The CDR3 extends over 13 amino acids. Per the germline V gene, CDR1 is SNHLY and CDR2 is FYNNEI. With 4 bases removed from V and 1 base from J, the gap between germline ends came to 7 bases. The CDR3 region is CASSGEGNTEAFF. CDR3 sequence (DNA): TGTGCCAGCAGTGGGGAGGGGAACACTGAAGCTTTCTTT.

This chain uses TRBV6-5 with TRBJ2-5, with 8 nucleotides matching TRBD2. CDR1 MNHEY and CDR2 SVGAGI come from the germline V gene. V was clipped by 9 bases and J by 5 bases; unmatched bases: 14. The CDR3 covers 15 residues. CDR3 loop: CASGRGGILSETQYF. The CDR3 bases are TGTGCCAGTGGACGGGGGGGAATTCTTTCGGAGACCCAGTACTTC.

This chain joins TRBV27 and TRBJ1-3; D gene ambiguous. Germline V CDR1 and CDR2: MNHEY, SMNVEV (reference sequence). This CDR3 contains 17 residues. V was clipped by 5 bases and J by 7 bases, with 24 bases between them. DNA for the CDR3: TGTGCCAGCAGTCTCAACCCCTCTTTGGGAGCTTGGAACACCATATATTTT. Its translation is CASSLNPSLGAWNTIYF.

The chain is built from TRBV18 and TRBJ1-3; D might be TRBD1 (6 bases). The CDR3 spans 16 residues. V lost 3 bases, J lost 6 bases, and 18 bases lay in between. Germline V gene data show CDR1 as KGHSH and CDR2 as LQKENI. In nucleotides, the CDR3 is TGTGCCAGCTCACCCACTTCCCAGGGACACGAAAACACCATATATTTT. Protein sequence: CASSPTSQGHENTIYF.

The rearrangement joins TRBV4-1 to TRBJ2-7; D might be TRBD2 (6 bases). Germline V lookup: CDR1 MGHRA, CDR2 YSYEKL. There are 14 residues in the CDR3. Between the trimmed V and J ends, which lost 2 bases and 2 bases, there was a span of 10 bases. CDR3: CASSQLGTPYEQYF. CDR3 DNA sequence: TGCGCCAGCAGCCAACTCGGGACTCCCTACGAGCAGTACTTC.

V is TRBV28 and J is TRBJ2-7; no reliable D call. V lost 9 bases and J 0 bases, leaving 12 bases between the germline ends. Germline V lookup: CDR1 MDHEN, CDR2 SYDVKM. The CDR3 consists of 13 residues. This CDR3 is CASTQVNSYEQYF. The CDR3 DNA reads TGTGCCAGTACCCAGGTTAACTCCTACGAGCAGTACTTC.

The gene calls are TRBV11-3 and TRBJ2-3; 10 bases are a match to TRBD2. The V gene's germline CDR1 is SGHNT and CDR2 YENEEA. Unmatched junction bases numbered 9, after V lost 5 bases and J lost 1 base. This CDR3 contains 17 residues. Here the CDR3 reads CASSARLAGDGTDTQYF. The CDR3 nucleotides are TGTGCCAGCAGCGCACGTCTAGCGGGGGATGGCACAGATACGCAGTATTTT.

This sequence joins TRBV3-1 (or the pseudogene TRBV3-2) and TRBJ1-3; D remains ambiguous. Germline-derived CDR1 and CDR2 are LGHDT and YNNKEL (reference sequence). The V end was cut by 0 bases, the J end by 0 bases, with 6 bases between. The CDR3 consists of 15 residues. DNA for the CDR3: TGTGCCAGCAGCCAAGAAACCTACTCTGGAAACACCATATATTTT. It specifies CASSQETYSGNTIYF.

The rearrangement uses TRBV4-1 and TRBJ2-7, with 8 bases fitting TRBD1. The CDR3 totals 15 residues. Trimming removed 3 bases from V and 4 bases from J; junction bases left unmatched: 8. Germline values: CDR1 MGHRA, CDR2 YSYEKL. The chain's CDR3 is CASSHGRGQKYEQYF. The CDR3, as DNA: TGCGCCAGCAGCCACGGCAGGGGGCAAAAGTACGAGCAGTACTTC.

The chain carries TRBV2 and TRBJ2-7, with TRBD1 matching 11 bases. CDR1 and CDR2 (germline): SNHLY, FYNNEI. V lost 5 bases to trimming and J lost 1 base; unmatched junction nucleotides: 4. The CDR3 length is 15 residues. CDR3 residues: CASSIGQGASYEQYF. In DNA, the CDR3 is TGTGCCAGCAGTATCGGACAGGGGGCTTCCTACGAGCAGTACTTC.

This sequence joins TRBV5-6 and TRBJ2-2; D is undetermined. The V end was cut by 6 bases, the J end by 3 bases, with 6 bases between. Germline V gene lookup returns CDR1 SGHDT and CDR2 YYEEEE. The length of the CDR3 is 12 residues. The CDR3, as DNA: TGTGCCAGCACCGTTTACACCGGGGAGCTGTTTTTT. It translates to CASTVYTGELFF.

The rearrangement joins TRBV7-2 to TRBJ2-2, with D uncertain. Germline V lookup: CDR1 SGHTA, CDR2 FQGNSA. The length of the CDR3 is 13 residues. The V end was cut by 4 bases, the J end by 7 bases, with 10 bases between. This chain's CDR3 is CASSWRVGGELFF. The DNA of the CDR3 is TGTGCCAGCAGCTGGAGAGTAGGCGGGGAGCTGTTTTTT.

In nucleotides, the CDR3 is TGTGCCAGCAGTTTTACAGGCGTCACAGATACGCAGTATTTT. It specifies CASSFTGVTDTQYF. The chain joins TRBV27 to TRBJ2-3; possible D gene TRBD1, 5 bases. CDR3 size: 14 residues. Germline V gives CDR1 MNHEY, CDR2 SMNVEV (reference sequence). The V and J ends lost 3 bases and 2 bases respectively, with 9 bases between them.

This rearrangement joins TRBV2 to TRBJ1-4; possible D gene TRBD1, 5 bases. This CDR3 has 13 amino acids. Trimming left V 6 bases short and J 5 bases short, with 10 bases between. Per the germline V gene, CDR1 is SNHLY and CDR2 is FYNNEI. The CDR3 spells CASRKTENEKLFF. In nucleotides, the CDR3 is TGTGCCAGCAGGAAGACAGAGAATGAAAAACTGTTTTTT. The full variable domain, its missing parts supplied by reference TRBV2 and TRBJ1-4, is EPEVTQTPSHQVTQMGQEVILRCVPISNHLYFYWYRQILGQKVEFLVSFYNNEISEKSEIFDDQFSVERPDGSNFTLKIRSTKLEDSAMYFCASRKTENEKLFFGSGTQLSVL.

This chain joins TRBV6-5 and TRBJ2-7; 14 positions agree with TRBD2. The CDR3 is 15 amino acids. Trimming cost V 6 bases and J 4 bases; bases outside gene matches: 5. Germline V gene lookup returns CDR1 MNHEY and CDR2 SVGAGI. The CDR3 here is CASSPGLAGGYEQYF. Here the CDR3 DNA reads TGTGCCAGCAGCCCCGGACTAGCGGGGGGTTACGAGCAGTACTTC.

The chain employs TRBV11-2 and TRBJ1-1, with a weak D call TRBD1 (6 bases). There are 15 residues in the CDR3. Germline V CDR1 and CDR2: SGHAT, FQNNGV. Trimming removed 5 bases at V and 0 bases at J, with 13 bases between. As DNA, the CDR3 is TGTGCCAGCAGCGCTCGGGACACCATGAACACTGAAGCTTTCTTT. This translates into CASSARDTMNTEAFF.

This clone turned up a few times. J is TRBJ2-5 and V is TRBV7-2; no firm D call. Per germline, CDR1 SGHTA and CDR2 FQGNSA. The CDR3 is 15 residues long. The V gene lost 2 bases and the J gene lost 4 bases, with 14 bases spanning the gap. CDR3 protein: CASSLIALRGETQYF. CDR3 DNA: TGTGCCAGCAGCTTAATAGCCCTCAGAGGAGAGACCCAGTACTTC. Combining the CDR3 with reference TRBV7-2 and TRBJ2-5 gives the whole variable domain GAGVSQSPSNKVTEKGKDVELRCDPISGHTALYWYRQSLGQGLEFLIYFQGNSAPDKSGLPSDRFSAERTGGSVSTLTIQRTQQEDSAVYLCASSLIALRGETQYFGPGTRLLVL.

Comment on this clone: The junction departs from the called germline gene at one end, perhaps through a read error. The chain joins TRBV7-7 to TRBJ1-2, with 7 positions matching TRBD1. CDR1 and CDR2 from the germline V gene are SSHAT and FNYEAQ (reference sequence). The CDR3 is 15 residues long. For the CDR3, the DNA is TGTGCTAGCAACGTAGACAGGGCGAGAGACTATGGCTACACCTTC. Translated, it gives CASNVDRARDYGYTF.

This sequence joins TRBV12-3 or TRBV12-4 and TRBJ1-2, with TRBD1 matching 7 bases. V dropped 8 bases and J dropped 3; count of bases not matched to a gene: 3. The CDR3 extends over 12 amino acids. CDR3 in amino acids: CASRTGDYGYTF. The DNA for the CDR3 is TGTGCCAGCCGTACAGGGGACTATGGCTACACCTTC.